The 15 T cell receptor beta chains listed next were all sequenced from one sample in a study of blood T cell repertoires in COVID-19. Assay: immunoSEQ multiplex PCR; the TCRdb copy retains only in-frame clones and omits some. Of about 240,000 clones in the sample, around 83% were seen once. Sequencing was done on a sample of peripheral blood. These receptor sequences come from a woman older than 75 with COVID-19, enrolled during active disease.

The V gene is TRBV2, the J gene TRBJ2-6; 8 bases match TRBD2. Germline CDR1 and CDR2: SNHLY and FYNNEI. This CDR3 has 16 amino acids. With V trimmed by 6 bases and J by 1 base, 5 bases remained unmatched. DNA for the CDR3: TGTGCCAGCAGCCGGGAGGGCCAGTCTGGGGCCAACGTCCTGACTTTC. Its translation: CASSREGQSGANVLTF.

The chain recombines TRBV21-1 with TRBJ2-5; TRBD1 reflects the table's D call only, with no check against the DNA. TRBV21-1 is assigned pseudogene status. The CDR3 has 15 amino acids. The CDR3 spells CASSRLDRGKETQYF. CDR3 bases: TGTGCCAGCAGCAGGCTGGACAGGGGGAAAGAGACCCAGTACTTC.

The rearrangement links TRBV4-2 to TRBJ1-4, with unresolved D. Per germline, CDR1 LGHNA and CDR2 YNFKEQ. The CDR3 spans 14 residues. V lost 0 bases to trimming and J lost 3 bases, with 5 bases between them. The CDR3 nucleotides are TGTGCCAGCAGCCAAGAAGAGTCTAATGAAAAACTGTTTTTT. Protein: CASSQEESNEKLFF.

V is TRBV7-2 and J is TRBJ1-1, with D hard to call. The CDR3 has 16 residues. Germline CDR1 reads SGHTA; CDR2 reads FQGNSA. V was pared by 2 bases and J by 0 bases, with 13 bases between. CDR3 region: CASSLTSLQMNTEAFF. The CDR3 DNA reads as TGTGCCAGCAGCTTAACCAGTCTTCAAATGAACACTGAAGCTTTCTTT.

In DNA, the CDR3 is TGTGCCAGCAGTCCTACAGGGTTGCCTGGCTACACCTTC. Translation gives CASSPTGLPGYTF. The chain uses TRBV28 and TRBJ1-2, with D tentatively TRBD1 (6 bases). The CDR3 spans 13 residues. The V gene's germline CDR1 is MDHEN and CDR2 SYDVKM. V was pared by 5 bases and J by 7 bases, with 14 bases between.

There are a few counts of this clone. This chain uses TRBV30 with TRBJ1-3, with D tentatively TRBD1 (5 bases). The germline V and J ends were trimmed by 4 bases and 0 bases, with 16 bases remaining between them. This CDR3 has 16 amino acids. Germline V gives CDR1 GTSNPN, CDR2 SVGIG (reference sequence). The CDR3 nucleotides read TGTGCCTGGACTTTCGGGGGGTCTCGCTCTGGAAACACCATATATTTT. Translated: CAWTFGGSRSGNTIYF.

The chain joins TRBV15 to TRBJ2-7; D unresolved. Germline V gene data show CDR1 as LNHNV and CDR2 as YYDKDF (reference sequence). This CDR3 has 13 residues. The V gene lost 0 bases and the J gene lost 2 bases, with 5 bases spanning the gap. For the CDR3, the DNA is TGTGCCACCAGCAGAGATGGCACCTACGAGCAGTACTTC. Protein sequence: CATSRDGTYEQYF.

The V and J genes are TRBV20-1 and TRBJ1-1; D is uncertain. V lost 8 bases to trimming and J lost 7 bases, with 11 bases between them. This CDR3 has 10 amino acids. Germline CDR1 DFQATT, CDR2 SNEGSKA (reference sequence). The CDR3 bases are TGCAGTTACCGTCGGGTTGAAGCTTTCTTT. Protein: CSYRRVEAFF.

The chain carries TRBV27 and TRBJ1-2; tentative D call: TRBD1 (5 bases). The germline V gene has CDR1 MNHEY and CDR2 SMNVEV (reference sequence). There are 14 residues in the CDR3. V was trimmed by 0 bases and J by 7 bases, leaving 12 bases between them. CDR3 residues: CASSLSGLNRGYTF. As DNA, the CDR3 is TGTGCCAGCAGTTTATCGGGACTTAATCGTGGCTACACCTTC.

This clone showed up just a few times. The V and J genes are TRBV4-3 and TRBJ2-3; TRBD2 aligns across 7 bases. The germline V gene encodes CDR1 LGHNA and CDR2 YSLEER. The CDR3 covers 19 residues. The trim removed 1 base at V and 0 bases at J, leaving 13 bases unmatched. CDR3 sequence: CASSQAMSGGSRSTDTQYF. CDR3 DNA: TGCGCCAGCAGCCAAGCCATGAGTGGCGGGAGTCGTAGCACAGATACGCAGTATTTT.

The V and J genes are TRBV6-5 and TRBJ2-7, with a weak D call TRBD2 (6 bases). The CDR3 runs 13 residues. Per germline, CDR1 MNHEY and CDR2 SVGAGI. Trimming removed 5 bases at V and 2 bases at J, with 10 bases between. The CDR3 is CASSRDFTYEQYF. CDR3 DNA: TGTGCCAGCAGTAGGGACTTCACCTACGAGCAGTACTTC.

The chain recombines TRBV4-3 with TRBJ1-1; D is uncertain. The CDR3 sequence is 16 residues long. The germline V gene encodes CDR1 LGHNA and CDR2 YSLEER. V shed 1 base and J shed 4 bases, with 16 bases lying between them. The CDR3 here is CASSQVSGRRSTEAFF. The CDR3 DNA follows: TGCGCCAGCAGCCAAGTCTCGGGGAGAAGGAGCACTGAAGCTTTCTTT.

This rearrangement joins TRBV28 to TRBJ1-1, with a tentative D call TRBD1 (6 bases). Trimming removed 3 bases from V and 1 base from J, with 9 bases in between. There are 14 residues in the CDR3. CDR1 and CDR2 (germline): MDHEN, SYDVKM. CDR3: CASSLGAANTEAFF. CDR3 DNA: TGTGCCAGCAGTTTGGGGGCAGCGAACACTGAAGCTTTCTTT.

CDR3 in amino acids: CASSFQWTGGTEKLFF. For the CDR3, the DNA is TGTGCCAGCAGTTTCCAGTGGACAGGGGGCACAGAAAAACTGTTTTTT. This sequence joins TRBV6-5 and TRBJ1-4, with 11 nucleotides matching TRBD1. Germline V lookup: CDR1 MNHEY, CDR2 SVGAGI. V dropped 4 bases and J dropped 8; count of bases not matched to a gene: 9. The CDR3 consists of 16 residues.

This clone was found a few times. The J gene is TRBJ1-2, the V gene TRBV6-4, with a possible D match to TRBD1 (5 bases). Germline lookup yields CDR1 MRHNA and CDR2 SNTAGT. Between the trimmed V and J ends, which lost 4 bases and 4 bases, there was a span of 19 bases. The CDR3 covers 16 residues. CDR3 bases: TGTGCCAGCAGTGTCAGGCACGGGCAGGGTGCCTATGGCTACACCTTC. Amino acid sequence: CASSVRHGQGAYGYTF.